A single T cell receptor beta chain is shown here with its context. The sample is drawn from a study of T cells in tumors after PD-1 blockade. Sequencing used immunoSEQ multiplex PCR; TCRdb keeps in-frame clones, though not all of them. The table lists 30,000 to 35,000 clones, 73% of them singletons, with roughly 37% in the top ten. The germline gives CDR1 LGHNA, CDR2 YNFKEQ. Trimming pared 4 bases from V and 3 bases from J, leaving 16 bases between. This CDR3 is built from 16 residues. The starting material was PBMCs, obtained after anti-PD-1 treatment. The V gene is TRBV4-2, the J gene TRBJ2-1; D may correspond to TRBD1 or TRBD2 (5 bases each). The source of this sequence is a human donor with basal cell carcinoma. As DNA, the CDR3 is TGTGCCAGCAGCCGATCAGCGGTGGGGGACTACAATGAGCAGTTCTTC. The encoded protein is CASSRSAVGDYNEQFF.